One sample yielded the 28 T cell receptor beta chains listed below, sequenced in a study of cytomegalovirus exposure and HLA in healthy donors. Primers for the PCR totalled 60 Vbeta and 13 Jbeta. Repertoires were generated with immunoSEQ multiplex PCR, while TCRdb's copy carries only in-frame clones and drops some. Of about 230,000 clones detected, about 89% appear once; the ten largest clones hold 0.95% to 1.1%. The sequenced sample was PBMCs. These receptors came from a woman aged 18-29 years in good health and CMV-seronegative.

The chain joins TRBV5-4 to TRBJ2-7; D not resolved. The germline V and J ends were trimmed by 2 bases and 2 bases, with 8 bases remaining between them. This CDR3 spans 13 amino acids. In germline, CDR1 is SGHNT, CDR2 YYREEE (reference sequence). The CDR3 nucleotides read TGTGCCAGCAGCTTCAGTGGGCCCTACGAGCAGTACTTC. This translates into CASSFSGPYEQYF.

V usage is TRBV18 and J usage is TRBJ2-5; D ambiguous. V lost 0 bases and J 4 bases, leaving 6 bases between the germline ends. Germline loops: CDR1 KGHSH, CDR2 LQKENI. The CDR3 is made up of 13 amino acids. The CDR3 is CASSPPSAETQYF. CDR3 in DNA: TGTGCCAGCTCACCACCGAGTGCAGAGACCCAGTACTTC. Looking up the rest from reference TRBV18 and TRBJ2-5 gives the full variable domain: NAGVMQNPRHLVRRRGQEARLRCSPMKGHSHVYWYRQLPEEGLKFMVYLQKENIIDESGMPKERFSAEFPKEGPSILRIQQVVRGDSAAYFCASSPPSAETQYFGPGTRLLVL.

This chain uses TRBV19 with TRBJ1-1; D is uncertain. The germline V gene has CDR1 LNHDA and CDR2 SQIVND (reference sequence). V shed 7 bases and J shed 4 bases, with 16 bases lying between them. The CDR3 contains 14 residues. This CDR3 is CASIPRVMGTEAFF. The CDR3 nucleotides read TGTGCCAGTATCCCTCGGGTTATGGGCACTGAAGCTTTCTTT.

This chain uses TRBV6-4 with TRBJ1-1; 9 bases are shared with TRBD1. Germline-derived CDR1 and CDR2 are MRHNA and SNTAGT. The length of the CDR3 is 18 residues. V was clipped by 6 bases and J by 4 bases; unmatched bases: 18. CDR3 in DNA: TGTGCCAGCAGGGAGCCTAAGCCCGGGACAGGGTTAGGCACTGAAGCTTTCTTT. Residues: CASREPKPGTGLGTEAFF.

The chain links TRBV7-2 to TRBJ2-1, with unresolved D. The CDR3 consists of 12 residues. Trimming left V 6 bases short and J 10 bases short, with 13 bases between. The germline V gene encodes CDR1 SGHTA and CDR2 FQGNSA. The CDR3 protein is CASSFLPGEQFF. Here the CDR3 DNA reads TGTGCCAGCAGTTTTCTCCCCGGGGAGCAGTTCTTC.

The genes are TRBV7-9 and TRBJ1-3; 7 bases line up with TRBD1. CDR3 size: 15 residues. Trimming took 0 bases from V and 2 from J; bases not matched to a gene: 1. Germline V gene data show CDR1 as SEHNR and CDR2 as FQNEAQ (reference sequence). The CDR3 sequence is CASSLAGTAGNTIYF. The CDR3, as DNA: TGTGCCAGCAGCTTAGCCGGGACAGCTGGAAACACCATATATTTT.

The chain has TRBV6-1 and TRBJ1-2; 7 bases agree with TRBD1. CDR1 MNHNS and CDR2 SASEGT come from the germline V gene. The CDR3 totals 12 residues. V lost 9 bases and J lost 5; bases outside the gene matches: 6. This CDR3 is CASRDSVYGYTF. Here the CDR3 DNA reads TGTGCCAGTCGGGACAGCGTTTATGGCTACACCTTC.

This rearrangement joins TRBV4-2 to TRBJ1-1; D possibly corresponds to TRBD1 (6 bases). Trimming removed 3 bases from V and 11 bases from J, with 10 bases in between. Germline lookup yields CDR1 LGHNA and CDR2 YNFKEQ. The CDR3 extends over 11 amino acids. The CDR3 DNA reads TGTGCCAGCAGCCATAAGGGGGATGCTTTCTTT. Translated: CASSHKGDAFF.

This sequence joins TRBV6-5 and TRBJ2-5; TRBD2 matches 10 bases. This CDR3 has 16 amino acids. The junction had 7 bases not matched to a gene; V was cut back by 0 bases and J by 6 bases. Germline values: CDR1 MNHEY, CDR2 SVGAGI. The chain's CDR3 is CASSYSGASGGKTQYF. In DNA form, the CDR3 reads TGTGCCAGCAGTTACTCGGGGGCTAGCGGGGGAAAGACCCAGTACTTC.

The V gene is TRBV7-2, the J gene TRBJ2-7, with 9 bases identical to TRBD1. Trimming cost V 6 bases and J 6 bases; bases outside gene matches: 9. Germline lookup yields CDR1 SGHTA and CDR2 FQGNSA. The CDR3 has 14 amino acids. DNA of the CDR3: TGTGCCAGCAGTCCCGGGACAGGGATAGGCGAGCAGTACTTC. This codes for CASSPGTGIGEQYF.

The CDR3 is CASSTNTADTQYF. The CDR3 DNA is TGTGCCAGCAGCACAAACACAGCAGATACGCAGTATTTT. The chain is built from TRBV11-2 and TRBJ2-3, with D hard to call. Germline V gene data show CDR1 as SGHAT and CDR2 as FQNNGV. The CDR3 runs 13 residues. Trimming cost V 5 bases and J 4 bases, with 10 bases left between them.

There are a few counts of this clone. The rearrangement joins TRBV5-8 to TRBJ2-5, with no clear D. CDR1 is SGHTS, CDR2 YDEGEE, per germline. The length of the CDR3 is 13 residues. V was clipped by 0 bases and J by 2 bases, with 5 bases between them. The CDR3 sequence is CASSLGDQETQYF. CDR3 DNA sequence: TGTGCCAGCAGCTTGGGAGATCAAGAGACCCAGTACTTC.

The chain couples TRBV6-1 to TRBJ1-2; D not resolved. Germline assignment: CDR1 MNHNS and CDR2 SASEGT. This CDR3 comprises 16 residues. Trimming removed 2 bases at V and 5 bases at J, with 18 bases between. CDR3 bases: TGTGCCAGCAGTGAAAACGCAGGCCTCTTTGGGTATGGCTACACCTTC. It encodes CASSENAGLFGYGYTF.

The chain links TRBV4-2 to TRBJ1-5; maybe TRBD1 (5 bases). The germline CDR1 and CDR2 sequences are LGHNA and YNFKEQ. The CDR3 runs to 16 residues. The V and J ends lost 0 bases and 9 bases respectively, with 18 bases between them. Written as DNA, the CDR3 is TGTGCCAGCAGCCAAGAGAGCGGGACCGCGAAAGGGCCCCAGCATTTT. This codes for CASSQESGTAKGPQHF.

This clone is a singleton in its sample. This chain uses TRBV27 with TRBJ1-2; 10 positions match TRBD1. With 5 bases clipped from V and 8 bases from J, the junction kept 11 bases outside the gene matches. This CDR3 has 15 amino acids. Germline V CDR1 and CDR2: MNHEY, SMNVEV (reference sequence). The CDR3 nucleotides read TGTGCCAGCAGTACAACCGGGACAGGGGTTCCGGGCTACACCTTC. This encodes CASSTTGTGVPGYTF.

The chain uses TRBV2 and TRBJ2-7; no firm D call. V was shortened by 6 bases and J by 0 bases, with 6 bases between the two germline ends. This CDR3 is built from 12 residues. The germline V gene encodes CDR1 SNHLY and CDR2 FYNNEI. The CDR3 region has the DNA TGTGCCAGCAGGTACGGCTCCTACGAGCAGTACTTC. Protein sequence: CASRYGSYEQYF.

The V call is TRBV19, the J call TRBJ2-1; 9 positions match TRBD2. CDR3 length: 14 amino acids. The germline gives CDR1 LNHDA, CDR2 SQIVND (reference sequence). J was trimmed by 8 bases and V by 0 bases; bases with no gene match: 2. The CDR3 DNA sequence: TGTGCCAGTAGTATAGAAAGGACTAGCGATGAGCAGTTCTTC. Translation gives CASSIERTSDEQFF.

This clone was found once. In DNA, the CDR3 is TGCGCCAGCAGCCAAGATGGGAGGTTGAACACCGGGGAGCTGTTTTTT. Its translation is CASSQDGRLNTGELFF. The chain uses TRBV4-3 and TRBJ2-2; the D gene is possibly TRBD2 (6 bases). CDR1 is LGHNA, CDR2 YSLEER, per germline. The length of the CDR3 is 16 residues. V lost 0 bases to trimming and J lost 1 base, with 9 bases between them.

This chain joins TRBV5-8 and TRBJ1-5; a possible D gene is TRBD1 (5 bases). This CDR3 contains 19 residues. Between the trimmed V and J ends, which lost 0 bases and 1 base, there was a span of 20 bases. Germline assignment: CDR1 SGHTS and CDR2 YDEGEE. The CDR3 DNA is TGTGCCAGCAGCTTGGCGGCAGGGATCGGGAGGGTAAGCAATCAGCCCCAGCATTTT. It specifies CASSLAAGIGRVSNQPQHF.

CDR3 region: CASSRPGTASYEQYF. CDR3 nucleotides: TGCGCCAGCAGCCGCCCCGGGACAGCTTCCTACGAGCAGTACTTC. V gene TRBV4-1 combines with J gene TRBJ2-7; 7 nucleotides line up with TRBD1. The CDR3 spans 15 residues. J was trimmed by 1 base and V by 4 bases; bases with no gene match: 7. Germline CDR1 is MGHRA and CDR2 is YSYEKL.

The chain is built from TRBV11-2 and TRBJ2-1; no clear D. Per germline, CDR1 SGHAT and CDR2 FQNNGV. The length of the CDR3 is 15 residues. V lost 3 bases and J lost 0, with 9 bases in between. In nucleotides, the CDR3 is TGTGCCAGCAGCTTTTCCACCAGCTCCTACAATGAGCAGTTCTTC. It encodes CASSFSTSSYNEQFF.

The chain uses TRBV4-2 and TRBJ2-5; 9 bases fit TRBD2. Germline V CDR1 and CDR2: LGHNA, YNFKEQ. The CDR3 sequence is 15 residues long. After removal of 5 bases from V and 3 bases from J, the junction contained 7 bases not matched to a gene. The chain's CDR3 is CASSLRTSEKETQYF. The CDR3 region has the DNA TGTGCCAGCAGCTTACGGACTAGCGAGAAAGAGACCCAGTACTTC.

The CDR3 reads CSVSESPRQFF. CDR3 DNA sequence: TGCAGCGTTTCCGAGTCCCCGAGGCAGTTCTTC. The chain has TRBV29-1 and TRBJ2-1, with D hard to call. CDR3 length equals 11 residues. V was pared by 5 bases and J by 12 bases, with 14 bases between. Germline CDR1 SQVTM, CDR2 ANQGSEA.

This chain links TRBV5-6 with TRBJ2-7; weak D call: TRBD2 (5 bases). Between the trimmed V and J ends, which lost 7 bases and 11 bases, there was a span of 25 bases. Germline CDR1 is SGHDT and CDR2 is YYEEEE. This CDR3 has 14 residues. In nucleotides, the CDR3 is TGTGCCAGCTCCCAGGACCGGTCGCAGGAGGACGAGTACTTC. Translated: CASSQDRSQEDEYF.

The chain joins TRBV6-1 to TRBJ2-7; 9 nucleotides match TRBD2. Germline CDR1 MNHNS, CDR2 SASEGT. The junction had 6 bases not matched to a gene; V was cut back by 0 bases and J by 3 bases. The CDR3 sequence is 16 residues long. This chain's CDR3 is CASSEARLAGIYEQYF. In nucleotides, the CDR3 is TGTGCCAGCAGTGAAGCCCGGCTAGCGGGGATCTACGAGCAGTACTTC.

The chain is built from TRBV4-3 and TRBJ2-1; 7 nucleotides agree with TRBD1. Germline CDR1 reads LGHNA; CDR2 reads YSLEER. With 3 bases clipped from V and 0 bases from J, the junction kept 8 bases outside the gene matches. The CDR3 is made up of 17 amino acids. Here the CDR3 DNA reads TGCGCCAGCAGCCAGCTCATGACAGGGAGCTCCTACAATGAGCAGTTCTTC. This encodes CASSQLMTGSSYNEQFF.

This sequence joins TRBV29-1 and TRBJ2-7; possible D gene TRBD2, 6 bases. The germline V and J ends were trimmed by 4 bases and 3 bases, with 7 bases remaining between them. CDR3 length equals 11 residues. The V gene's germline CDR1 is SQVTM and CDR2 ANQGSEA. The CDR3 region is CSVGRGYEQYF. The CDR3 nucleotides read TGCAGCGTTGGGAGGGGCTACGAGCAGTACTTC.

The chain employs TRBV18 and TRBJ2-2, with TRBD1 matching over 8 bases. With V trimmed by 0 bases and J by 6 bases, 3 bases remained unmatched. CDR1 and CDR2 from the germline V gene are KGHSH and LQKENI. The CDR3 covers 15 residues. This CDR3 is CASSPPTTGAGELFF. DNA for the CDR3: TGTGCCAGCTCACCACCTACGACAGGGGCCGGGGAGCTGTTTTTT.